These 12 T cell receptor beta chains originate from one sample sequenced in a study of OX40 agonist ivuxolimab in advanced cancers. Produced via immunoSEQ multiplex PCR; TCRdb's table is partial and in-frame only. The sample contains around 70,000 clones, around 82% of which appear only once. The sample was CD4+ or CD8+ T cells sorted from blood, taken in a trial of the OX40 agonist ivuxolimab. These receptors were taken from an adult with an advanced solid tumor such as melanoma, head and neck, liver or kidney cancer.

J is TRBJ2-3 and V is TRBV5-4; 9 bases are a match to TRBD2. Per germline, CDR1 SGHNT and CDR2 YYREEE (reference sequence). The length of the CDR3 is 15 residues. The CDR3: CAFYLAGGHTDTQYF. In nucleotides, the CDR3 is TGTGCGTTTTACTTGGCGGGAGGGCACACAGATACGCAGTATTTT.

The V and J genes are TRBV10-3 and TRBJ1-1; D may be TRBD1 (5 bases). Trimming removed 8 bases from V and 6 bases from J, with 13 bases in between. CDR3 length equals 12 residues. Per the germline V gene, CDR1 is ENHRY and CDR2 is SYGVKD. The DNA for the CDR3 is TGTGCCATCTCGGGACTCTCATCTGAAGCTTTCTTT. Its translation is CAISGLSSEAFF.

This chain links TRBV5-5 with TRBJ1-4; 7 bases are shared with TRBD1. The V gene's germline CDR1 is SGHKS and CDR2 YYEKEE (reference sequence). V gave up 4 bases and J gave up 2 bases; unmatched junction bases: 11. This CDR3 region has 17 residues. CDR3 sequence: CASSPSRGGFTNEKLFF. The CDR3 bases are TGTGCCAGCAGCCCCTCCAGGGGGGGTTTCACTAATGAAAAACTGTTTTTT.

The V and J genes are TRBV6-5 and TRBJ1-3; D not certain. Trimming removed 6 bases at V and 0 bases at J, with 12 bases between. The CDR3 extends over 15 amino acids. In germline, CDR1 is MNHEY, CDR2 SVGAGI. CDR3 DNA: TGTGCCAGCAGCCTTCTGATATTCTCTGGAAACACCATATATTTT. Its protein product is CASSLLIFSGNTIYF.

The chain is built from TRBV29-1 and TRBJ1-1, with D possibly matching TRBD1 (6 bases). The V end lost 7 bases, the J end lost 0 bases, and 18 bases lay between the germline ends. The CDR3 consists of 15 residues. Per germline, CDR1 SQVTM and CDR2 ANQGSEA. The CDR3 protein is CSAKQGWGMNTEAFF. The CDR3 DNA reads as TGCAGCGCCAAACAGGGATGGGGGATGAACACTGAAGCTTTCTTT.

This clone has just a few counts. The chain has TRBV7-2 and TRBJ1-2; a possible D gene is TRBD1 (5 bases). Germline CDR1 SGHTA, CDR2 FQGNSA. V lost 0 bases and J lost 7, with 15 bases in between. The CDR3 runs 15 residues. CDR3 region: CASSLAGIGQGGYTF. The CDR3 coding sequence is TGTGCCAGCAGCTTAGCCGGAATAGGGCAGGGTGGCTACACCTTC. The full variable domain, its missing parts supplied by reference TRBV7-2 and TRBJ1-2, is GAGVSQSPSNKVTEKGKDVELRCDPISGHTALYWYRQSLGQGLEFLIYFQGNSAPDKSGLPSDRFSAERTGGSVSTLTIQRTQQEDSAVYLCASSLAGIGQGGYTFGSGTRLTVV.

This clone appeared once. The chain combines TRBV19 with TRBJ2-3; the D gene is possibly TRBD2 (5 bases). Trimming pared 7 bases from V and 3 bases from J, leaving 11 bases between. CDR1 is LNHDA and CDR2 is SQIVND in the germline V gene (reference sequence). CDR3 length equals 13 residues. As DNA, the CDR3 is TGTGCCAGTAAGAAGAGAGGGACAGATACGCAGTATTTT. Amino acid sequence: CASKKRGTDTQYF.

This clone was counted between two and nine times. The chain has TRBV14 and TRBJ1-1; D remains ambiguous. The V gene lost 0 bases and the J gene lost 1 base, with 9 bases spanning the gap. From germline, CDR1 is SGHDN and CDR2 FVKESK. The CDR3 is made up of 15 amino acids. CDR3 DNA: TGTGCCAGCAGCCAAGATCGAGGGCAGAACACTGAAGCTTTCTTT. Encoded protein: CASSQDRGQNTEAFF.

The chain uses TRBV7-2 and TRBJ1-5; TRBD1 aligns across 10 bases. CDR1 SGHTA and CDR2 FQGNSA come from the germline V gene. There are 14 residues in the CDR3. Trimming removed 5 bases from V and 7 bases from J; junction bases left unmatched: 5. The CDR3 DNA reads TGTGCCAGCAGCGCGGGACAGGGGAGGCAGCCCCAGCATTTT. This encodes CASSAGQGRQPQHF. Full variable domain (remainder filled in from reference TRBV7-2 and TRBJ1-5): GAGVSQSPSNKVTEKGKDVELRCDPISGHTALYWYRQSLGQGLEFLIYFQGNSAPDKSGLPSDRFSAERTGGSVSTLTIQRTQQEDSAVYLCASSAGQGRQPQHFGDGTRLSIL.

The V and J genes are TRBV4-2 and TRBJ2-7; D unclear. Germline V gives CDR1 LGHNA, CDR2 YNFKEQ. The CDR3 extends over 14 amino acids. With 0 bases removed from V and 0 bases from J, the gap between germline ends came to 6 bases. CDR3 sequence reads: CASSQEATSYEQYF. DNA for the CDR3: TGTGCCAGCAGCCAAGAGGCGACCTCCTACGAGCAGTACTTC.

This sequence joins TRBV29-1 and TRBJ2-3; 8 bases match TRBD1. J lost 5 bases, V lost 4 bases, and 5 bases had no gene match. CDR1 SQVTM and CDR2 ANQGSEA come from the germline V gene. The CDR3 has 13 residues. In DNA form, the CDR3 reads TGCAGCGTTGTCCAGGGGGCGGGAGATACGCAGTATTTT. This gives the protein CSVVQGAGDTQYF.

This sequence joins TRBV7-2 and TRBJ2-3; 7 bases agree with TRBD1. The CDR3 loop spans 14 amino acids. V was clipped by 1 base and J by 9 bases; unmatched bases: 7. CDR1 SGHTA and CDR2 FQGNSA come from the germline V gene. The CDR3 DNA sequence: TGTGCCAGCAGCTTAGTCCGACAGGGCGACACGCAGTATTTT. Protein product: CASSLVRQGDTQYF. The whole variable domain, filled in from reference TRBV7-2 and TRBJ2-3, reads GAGVSQSPSNKVTEKGKDVELRCDPISGHTALYWYRQSLGQGLEFLIYFQGNSAPDKSGLPSDRFSAERTGGSVSTLTIQRTQQEDSAVYLCASSLVRQGDTQYFGPGTRLTVL.